The clone carrying this T cell receptor (beta chain) was recorded at least ten times. As yet, its antigen is unknown. This specimen comes from a study of early T cells in non-severe SARS-CoV-2 infection. Turning to the study itself: The study sequenced bulk RNA from unsorted whole blood, with chains unpaired. Findings of the study overall: Matching with VDJdb favored anti-spike CD8 responses (missing private and CD4 specificities).

J was trimmed by 5 bases and V by 5 bases; bases with no gene match: 8. CDR1 SQVTM and CDR2 ANQGSEA come from the germline V gene. The CDR3 runs to 14 residues. Each cDNA molecule carried a unique molecular identifier. TCRdb called the 5' RACE reads again in MiXCR, with one record for every CDR3 protein. Found here are tens of thousands of distinct CDR3 sequences, about 4% of them singletons; the top ten hold about a tenth. Material: whole blood. The chain links TRBV29-1 to TRBJ2-2; 7 positions agree with TRBD2. This TCR was recovered from an adult who was a healthcare worker with PCR-confirmed SARS-CoV-2 infection or an uninfected control (not recorded which). The CDR3 DNA is TGCAGCGTTAACCGAAAAGCGGGGACCGGGGAGCTGTTTTTT. Translation gives CSVNRKAGTGELFF.